Each of the 8 T cell receptor beta chains below was sequenced from the same sample in a study of shared clonotypes between healthy human individuals. Sequencing was performed with immunoSEQ multiplex PCR; in TCRdb, only in-frame clones are kept and a portion is missing. The sample has around 1.5 million clones; 98% are singletons. Sequencing was performed on naive CD4+ T cells sorted from blood. Indicated subset: CD45RA+ positively selected. These receptors were collected from a man younger than 40 in good health.

This chain uses TRBV5-1 with TRBJ2-5, with D possibly TRBD1 on 5 matching bases. Trimming removed 5 bases from V and 5 bases from J, with 10 bases in between. Germline CDR1 SGHRS, CDR2 YFSETQ. CDR3 length equals 12 residues. The CDR3 loop reads CASSRGRETQYF. Here the CDR3 DNA reads TGCGCCAGCAGTAGGGGCAGGGAGACCCAGTACTTC.

This rearrangement joins TRBV5-4 to TRBJ2-5; no definite D call. Trimming removed 4 bases at V and 5 bases at J, with 21 bases between. This CDR3 contains 16 residues. Per the germline V gene, CDR1 is SGHNT and CDR2 is YYREEE (reference sequence). The DNA of the CDR3 is TGTGCCAGCAGCACAAAAACTAAGGCGGCGAGGGAGACCCAGTACTTC. Translation gives CASSTKTKAARETQYF.

This clone is a singleton in its sample. V is TRBV20-1 and J is TRBJ1-1, with D unresolved. The germline CDR1 and CDR2 sequences are DFQATT and SNEGSKA (reference sequence). CDR3 length: 11 residues. The CDR3 here is CSIRKNTEAFF. CDR3 sequence (DNA): TGCAGCATTCGGAAGAACACTGAAGCTTTCTTT.

This chain joins TRBV4-1 and TRBJ1-3, with D possibly matching TRBD1 (6 bases). The CDR3 has 19 residues. Germline V gives CDR1 MGHRA, CDR2 YSYEKL. V lost 0 bases to trimming and J lost 1 base, with 19 bases between them. The CDR3 here is CASSQDPTQGLGSGNTIYF. CDR3 coding DNA: TGCGCCAGCAGCCAAGACCCCACCCAGGGGTTGGGATCTGGAAACACCATATATTTT.

This clone was counted a single time. The V gene is TRBV18, the J gene TRBJ2-1, with TRBD2 identical over 10 bases. Germline CDR1 KGHSH, CDR2 LQKENI. The CDR3 contains 15 residues. V was pared by 3 bases and J by 8 bases, with 7 bases of the junction left unmatched. The DNA for the CDR3 is TGTGCCAGCTCACCTCCTAGCGGGAGTACGTATGAGCAGTTCTTC. Translation gives CASSPPSGSTYEQFF.

The chain recombines TRBV11-2 with TRBJ2-7, with D possibly TRBD2 on 6 matching bases. CDR3 size: 15 residues. In germline, CDR1 is SGHAT, CDR2 FQNNGV. V was cut by 2 bases and J by 2 bases, with 13 bases left in between. CDR3 protein: CASSLTRDSTYEQYF. The CDR3 DNA reads as TGTGCCAGCAGCTTAACCCGGGACTCAACCTACGAGCAGTACTTC.

This clone was seen just once. The chain joins TRBV5-1 to TRBJ1-3; D gene unclear. The length of the CDR3 is 14 residues. V was clipped by 0 bases and J by 0 bases, with 4 bases between them. Germline V CDR1 and CDR2: SGHRS, YFSETQ. The DNA of the CDR3 is TGCGCCAGCAGCTTGGAGTTCTCTGGAAACACCATATATTTT. It is translated as CASSLEFSGNTIYF. The full variable domain, its missing parts supplied by reference TRBV5-1 and TRBJ1-3, is KAGVTQTPRYLIKTRGQQVTLSCSPISGHRSVSWYQQTPGQGLQFLFEYFSETQRNKGNFPGRFSGRQFSNSRSEMNVSTLELGDSALYLCASSLEFSGNTIYFGEGSWLTVV.

The chain links TRBV9 to TRBJ2-1, with D unresolved. CDR3 length: 16 residues. The ends were cut back, 2 bases at V and 9 bases at J, with 21 bases in the middle. Germline CDR1 reads SGDLS; CDR2 reads YYNGEE. CDR3 protein: CASSVRGDIDLGEQFF. The CDR3 DNA reads as TGTGCCAGCAGCGTCAGAGGTGACATTGATTTAGGTGAGCAGTTCTTC.